The sequence of this T cell receptor (beta chain) was determined in a study of T-cell reconstitution after alpha-beta-depleted transplantation in children. General study findings and limits: High day-60 TCRbeta diversity in some patients came from surviving recipient T cells and thymic progenitors.

Unique molecular identifiers tagged the TCRbeta library. TCRdb used MiXCR to reprocess the PCR reads, holding one entry per CDR3 protein. This table holds 800,000 to 1,000,000 distinct CDR3 sequences, under 30% found once. V dropped 3 bases and J dropped 4 bases, with 13 bases sitting between them. This CDR3 is 15 amino acids long. Germline CDR1 and CDR2: SGHRS and YFSETQ. This clonotype appeared a few times. Its target is unknown. This receptor was taken from a boy in the first two years of life who had a stem cell transplant for SCID, so the T cells may come from the graft donor. This chain joins TRBV5-1 and TRBJ1-4; TRBD1 might be the D (5 bases). Sequenced material: PBMCs, mostly from graft donor cells, taken 360 days after TCRalphabeta/CD19-depleted stem cell transplant. CDR3 coding DNA: TGCGCCAGCAGCTCGAGACAGCTACATAATGAAAAACTGTTTTTT. This encodes CASSSRQLHNEKLFF. The whole variable domain, remainder taken from reference TRBV5-1 and TRBJ1-4, is KAGVTQTPRYLIKTRGQQVTLSCSPISGHRSVSWYQQTPGQGLQFLFEYFSETQRNKGNFPGRFSGRQFSNSRSEMNVSTLELGDSALYLCASSSRQLHNEKLFFGSGTQLSVL.